This T cell receptor beta chain appears in the sequencing data of a study of siplizumab effects on memory and regulatory T cells. Study results and caveats: Naive T cells were seen as more diverse than memory cells and as major alloresponse contributors. Siplizumab, the agent tested, significantly reduced alloreactive sequences traceable to unstimulated CD4+ memory cells.

Sequencing of each sample assayed 95,000 to 100,000 TCR templates. Using immunoSEQ multiplex PCR, the repertoire was profiled, and TCRdb retains in-frame clones only, with some absent. The table includes around 100,000 clones, 75% to 95% detected once. In the case of this clone: The antigen is undetermined.

The V and J ends lost 4 bases and 5 bases, in that order; junction bases with no gene match: 15. The CDR3 is made up of 18 amino acids. Germline values: CDR1 LNHDA, CDR2 SQIVND (reference sequence). This TCR came from a human donor in good health. The J gene is TRBJ2-3, the V gene TRBV19; 10 bases match TRBD2. The source material was CD4+ T cells sorted from blood. The CDR3 sequence: CASSTLIYSGGSGDTQYF. The DNA of the CDR3 is TGTGCCAGTAGTACACTAATTTATAGCGGGGGGAGTGGAGATACGCAGTATTTT.